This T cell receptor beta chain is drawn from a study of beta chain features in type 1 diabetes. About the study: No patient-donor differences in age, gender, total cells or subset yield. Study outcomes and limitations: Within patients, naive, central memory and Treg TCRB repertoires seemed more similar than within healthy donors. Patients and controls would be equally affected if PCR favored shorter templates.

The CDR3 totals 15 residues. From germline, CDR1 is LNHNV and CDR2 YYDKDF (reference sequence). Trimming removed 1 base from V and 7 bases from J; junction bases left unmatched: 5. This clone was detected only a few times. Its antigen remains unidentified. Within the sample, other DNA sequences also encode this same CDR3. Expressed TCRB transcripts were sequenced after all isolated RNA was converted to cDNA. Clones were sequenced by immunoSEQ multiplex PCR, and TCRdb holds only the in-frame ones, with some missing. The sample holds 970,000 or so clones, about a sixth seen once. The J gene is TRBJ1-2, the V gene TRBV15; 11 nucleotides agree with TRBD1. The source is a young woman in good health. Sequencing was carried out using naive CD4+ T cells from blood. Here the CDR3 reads CATSRGGQGAGGYTF. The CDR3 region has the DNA TGTGCCACCAGCAGAGGCGGACAGGGGGCAGGTGGCTACACCTTC.